The rows below give T cell receptor beta chains drawn from one sample of a study of PD-L1 blockade in urothelial cancer. Sequenced by immunoSEQ multiplex PCR; TCRdb stores in-frame clones only, minus some. The repertoire holds about 30,000 clones, over 75% seen once, with 3.1% in the top ten. The material was PBMCs, obtained around atezolizumab (anti-PD-L1) treatment. The receptors derive from a man aged 50 or older with urothelial cancer. Both conserved end residues are part of each CDR3. A D gene is named only where the DNA matches it firmly. Not all rows give a size; the values are once, few, many and, for expanded clones, a class.

v_call	clone_size	cdr3_length	d_call	j_call	cdr3_aa	cdr3_nt
TRBV6-1	NA	12	NA	TRBJ1-2	CASSEGGKGYTF	TGTGCCAGCAGTGAAGGAGGGAAAGGCTACACCTTC
TRBV19	few	13	TRBD1	TRBJ1-5	CATDRGSNQPQHF	TGTGCGACGGACAGGGGTAGCAATCAGCCCCAGCATTTT
TRBV11-3	NA	16	TRBD2	TRBJ2-1	CASSERTSGYYNEQFF	TGTGCCAGCAGCGAACGGACTAGCGGCTACTACAATGAGCAGTTCTTC
TRBV7-9	NA	16	TRBD2	TRBJ2-1	CASSYSGGPSYNEQFF	TGTGCCAGCAGTTATAGCGGGGGGCCATCCTACAATGAGCAGTTCTTC
TRBV11-3	once	13	NA	TRBJ2-7	CASSFQGLEEQYF	TGTGCCAGCAGCTTCCAGGGGCTGGAGGAGCAGTACTTC
TRBV19	NA	16	TRBD1	TRBJ2-7	CASSITGGSFMYEQYF	TGTGCCAGTAGTATCACAGGGGGCTCATTTATGTACGAGCAGTACTTC
TRBV5-6	NA	15	TRBD1	TRBJ2-1	CASSEGQGEYNEQFF	TGTGCCAGCAGCGAAGGACAGGGGGAATACAATGAGCAGTTCTTC
TRBV7-6	NA	16	TRBD2	TRBJ2-2	CASSFLAGENTGELFF	TGTGCCAGCAGCTTCCTAGCGGGCGAGAACACCGGGGAGCTGTTTTTT
TRBV4-1	NA	14	NA	TRBJ1-5	CASSQEASNQPQHF	TGCGCCAGCAGCCAAGAGGCTAGCAATCAGCCCCAGCATTTT
TRBV5-1	NA	17	TRBD2	TRBJ2-1	CASSPLTSGSTINEQFF	TGCGCCAGCAGTCCCTTGACTAGCGGGAGTACGATCAATGAGCAGTTCTTC
TRBV5-4	NA	13	NA	TRBJ2-7	CASSNGGSYEQYF	TGTGCCAGCAGCAACGGAGGTTCCTACGAGCAGTACTTC
TRBV11-3	NA	15	TRBD2	TRBJ2-1	CASSLGSGGYNEQFF	TGTGCCAGCAGCTTAGGATCGGGAGGCTACAATGAGCAGTTCTTC
TRBV25-1	NA	14	NA	TRBJ1-1	CASRETGELTEAFF	TGTGCCAGCAGGGAGACAGGAGAGTTAACTGAAGCTTTCTTT
TRBV5-4	NA	13	TRBD1	TRBJ1-1	CASSLGTGTEAFF	TGTGCCAGCAGCTTGGGGACAGGGACTGAAGCTTTCTTT
TRBV6-6	NA	16	NA	TRBJ2-7	CASSYSAADLGYEQYF	TGTGCCAGCAGTTACTCGGCGGCGGATCTTGGCTACGAGCAGTACTTC
TRBV15	NA	17	TRBD1	TRBJ2-1	CATSRDIGAGGYNEQFF	TGTGCCACCAGCAGAGATATTGGGGCAGGGGGATACAATGAGCAGTTCTTC
TRBV11-2	NA	17	TRBD1	TRBJ1-6	CASSLRRQGAANSPLHF	TGTGCCAGCAGCTTACGAAGACAGGGGGCGGCAAATTCACCCCTCCACTTT
TRBV19	NA	13	TRBD2	TRBJ2-7	CASSMTSGYEQYF	TGTGCCAGTAGTATGACTAGCGGCTACGAGCAGTACTTC
TRBV7-8	NA	15	NA	TRBJ2-3	CASSFFGVRTDTQYF	TGTGCCAGCAGCTTTTTCGGGGTGCGCACAGATACGCAGTATTTT
TRBV7-2	NA	13	NA	TRBJ2-3	CASSLMRTDTQYF	TGTGCCAGCAGCTTAATGAGAACAGATACGCAGTATTTT
TRBV27	NA	15	TRBD1	TRBJ1-5	CASSPDRGGNQPQHF	TGTGCCAGCAGTCCTGACAGGGGTGGCAATCAGCCCCAGCATTTT
TRBV30	NA	13	NA	TRBJ1-3	CAWSSLSGNTIYF	TGTGCCTGGAGTAGCCTATCTGGAAACACCATATATTTT
TRBV5-1	once	17	TRBD1	TRBJ2-4	CASSFGTGGLRANIQYF	TGCGCCAGCAGCTTTGGGACAGGGGGCTTGAGGGCCAACATTCAGTACTTC
TRBV7-9	NA	14	TRBD1	TRBJ1-1	CASSPEGASTEAFF	TGTGCCAGCAGCCCGGAGGGGGCGTCCACTGAAGCTTTCTTT
TRBV28	NA	15	TRBD1	TRBJ1-1	CASSLGQGVWTEAFF	TGTGCCAGCAGTTTGGGACAGGGGGTGTGGACTGAAGCTTTCTTT
TRBV27	NA	16	TRBD1	TRBJ2-2	CASSRAGTGFPGELFF	TGTGCCAGCAGCAGGGCGGGGACAGGGTTTCCCGGGGAGCTGTTTTTT
TRBV7-2	NA	15	TRBD2	TRBJ2-5	CASSLTSGRQETQYF	TGTGCCAGCAGCTTGACTAGCGGGAGGCAAGAGACCCAGTACTTC
TRBV11-2	NA	12	TRBD1	TRBJ1-2	CASSVDRGSYTF	TGTGCCAGCAGCGTCGACAGGGGCAGCTACACCTTC
TRBV9	NA	14	NA	TRBJ2-2	CASREQGVHGELFF	TGTGCCAGCAGGGAACAGGGAGTTCACGGGGAGCTGTTTTTT
TRBV19	NA	15	NA	TRBJ1-1	CASSALLTRDTEAFF	TGTGCCAGTAGCGCGCTACTCACTAGGGACACTGAAGCTTTCTTT
TRBV28	NA	14	NA	TRBJ2-7	CASSLLGRGERQYF	TGTGCCAGCAGTTTACTGGGTCGCGGTGAAAGACAGTACTTC
TRBV30	NA	15	TRBD1	TRBJ2-2	CAWRGGQGNTGELFF	TGTGCCTGGAGAGGGGGACAGGGTAACACCGGGGAGCTGTTTTTT
TRBV11-2	NA	17	TRBD2	TRBJ2-7	CASSLASGGALAYEQYF	TGTGCCAGCAGCTTAGCTAGCGGGGGGGCTCTGGCCTACGAGCAGTACTTC
TRBV10-3	NA	15	NA	TRBJ1-4	CAISEGGRGGEKLFF	TGTGCCATCAGTGAGGGGGGCAGGGGTGGTGAAAAACTGTTTTTT
TRBV10-1	NA	15	TRBD1	TRBJ2-5	CASSGTGEGQETQYF	TGCGCCAGCTCCGGGACAGGGGAAGGTCAAGAGACCCAGTACTTC
TRBV18	NA	19	NA	TRBJ2-4	CASSPYLEEGVLAKNIQYF	TGTGCCAGCTCACCCTACCTGGAAGAGGGGGTACTAGCCAAAAACATTCAGTACTTC
TRBV9	NA	15	TRBD2	TRBJ2-1	CASSAPSGEAFEQFF	TGTGCCAGCAGCGCACCTAGCGGGGAGGCATTCGAGCAGTTCTTC
TRBV2	NA	15	NA	TRBJ1-1	CASLERRTTNTEAFF	TGTGCCAGCCTCGAACGTCGCACTACGAACACTGAAGCTTTCTTT
TRBV11-2	NA	18	TRBD2	TRBJ2-7	CASSLWASGGPFAYEQYF	TGTGCCAGCAGCTTATGGGCTAGCGGGGGGCCGTTCGCCTACGAGCAGTACTTC
TRBV5-6	NA	15	TRBD2	TRBJ2-2	CASSLGLALTGELFF	TGTGCCAGCAGCTTGGGACTAGCGCTTACCGGGGAGCTGTTTTTT
TRBV6-6	NA	12	NA	TRBJ2-1	CASSPPVRAQFF	TGTGCCAGCAGCCCCCCAGTGCGGGCCCAGTTCTTC
TRBV29-1	NA	15	TRBD1	TRBJ1-2	CSAATGTGGIYGYTF	TGCAGCGCCGCAACCGGGACAGGGGGAATATATGGCTACACCTTC
TRBV5-4	once	16	TRBD2	TRBJ2-3	CASSLSGGHPTDTQYF	TGTGCCAGCAGCCTTAGCGGGGGGCATCCTACAGATACGCAGTATTTT
TRBV4-3	few	13	NA	TRBJ1-1	CASSREGSTEAFF	TGCGCCAGCAGCCGAGAGGGGAGCACTGAAGCTTTCTTT
TRBV5-6	NA	15	NA	TRBJ2-7	CASSWTPVLSDEQYF	TGTGCCAGCAGCTGGACACCAGTATTGAGCGACGAGCAGTACTTC
TRBV15	NA	15	NA	TRBJ1-4	CATSRDLNAYEKLFF	TGTGCCACCAGCAGAGATCTAAACGCCTACGAAAAACTGTTTTTT
TRBV28	NA	15	NA	TRBJ1-4	CASSLVTATNEKLFF	TGTGCCAGCAGTTTGGTGACAGCAACTAATGAAAAACTGTTTTTT
TRBV7-9	NA	13	NA	TRBJ2-2	CASSPLYTGELFF	TGTGCCAGCAGCCCGCTATACACCGGGGAGCTGTTTTTT
TRBV7-9	NA	14	TRBD2	TRBJ2-3	CASKSGREDLTQYF	TGTGCCAGCAAGTCTGGGCGGGAGGACCTTACGCAGTATTTT
TRBV6-1	once	14	NA	TRBJ2-7	CASSESRGSYEQYF	TGTGCCAGCAGTGAATCCCGAGGCTCCTACGAGCAGTACTTC
TRBV28	NA	17	NA	TRBJ1-4	CASSKLPGTQKSEKLFF	TGTGCCAGCAGCAAGCTTCCCGGGACTCAAAAATCGGAAAAACTGTTTTTT
TRBV11-2	once	15	NA	TRBJ2-2	CASSLQGRRAGELFF	TGTGCCAGCAGCTTACAGGGGCGGCGAGCCGGGGAGCTGTTTTTT
TRBV30	few	15	NA	TRBJ1-6	CAWSPRTVVNSPLHF	TGTGCCTGGAGTCCCCGGACAGTCGTAAATTCACCCCTCCACTTT
TRBV4-1	NA	14	NA	TRBJ2-1	CASSQDPVANEQFF	TGCGCCAGCAGCCAAGATCCCGTTGCGAATGAGCAGTTCTTC